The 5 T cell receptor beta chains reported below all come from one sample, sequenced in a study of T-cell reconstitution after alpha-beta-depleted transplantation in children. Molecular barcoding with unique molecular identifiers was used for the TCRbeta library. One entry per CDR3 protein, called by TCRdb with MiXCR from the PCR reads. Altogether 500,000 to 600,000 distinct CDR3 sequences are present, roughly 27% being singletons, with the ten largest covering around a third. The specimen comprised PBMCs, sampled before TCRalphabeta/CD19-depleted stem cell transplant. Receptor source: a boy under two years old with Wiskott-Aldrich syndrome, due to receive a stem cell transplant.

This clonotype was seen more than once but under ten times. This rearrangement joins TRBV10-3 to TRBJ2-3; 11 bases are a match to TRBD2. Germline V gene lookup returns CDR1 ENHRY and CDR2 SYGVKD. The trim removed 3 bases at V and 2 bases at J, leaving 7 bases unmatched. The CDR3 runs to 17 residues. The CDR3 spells CAISDSSSGRNTDTQYF. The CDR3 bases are TGTGCCATCAGTGACTCATCTAGCGGGAGGAACACAGATACGCAGTATTTT.

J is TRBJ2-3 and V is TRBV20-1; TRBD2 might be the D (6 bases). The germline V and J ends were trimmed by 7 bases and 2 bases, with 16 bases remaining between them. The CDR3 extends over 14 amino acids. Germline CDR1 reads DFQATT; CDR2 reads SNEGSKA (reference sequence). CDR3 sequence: CSVVPGGTTDTQYF. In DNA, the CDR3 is TGCAGTGTCGTCCCGGGCGGGACCACAGATACGCAGTATTTT.

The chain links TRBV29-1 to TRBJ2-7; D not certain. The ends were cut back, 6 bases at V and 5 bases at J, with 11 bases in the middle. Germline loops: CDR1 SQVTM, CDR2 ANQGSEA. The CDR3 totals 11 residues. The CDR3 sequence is CSVHTGNEQYF. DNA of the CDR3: TGCAGCGTCCACACTGGGAACGAGCAGTACTTC.

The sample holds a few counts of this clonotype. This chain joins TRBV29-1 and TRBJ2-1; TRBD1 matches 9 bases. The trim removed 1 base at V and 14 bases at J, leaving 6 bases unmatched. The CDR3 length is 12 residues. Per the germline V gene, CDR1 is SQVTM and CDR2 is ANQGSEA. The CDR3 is CSVEVVGTGKFF. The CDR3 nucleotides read TGCAGCGTTGAAGTAGTCGGGACAGGGAAGTTCTTC.

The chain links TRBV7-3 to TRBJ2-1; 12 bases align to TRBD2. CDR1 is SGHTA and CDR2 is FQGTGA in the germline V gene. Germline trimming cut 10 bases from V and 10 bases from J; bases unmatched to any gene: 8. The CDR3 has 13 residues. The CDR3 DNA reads TGTGCCACCTCGACTAGCGGGAGAGGGGAGCAGTTCTTC. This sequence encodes CATSTSGRGEQFF.